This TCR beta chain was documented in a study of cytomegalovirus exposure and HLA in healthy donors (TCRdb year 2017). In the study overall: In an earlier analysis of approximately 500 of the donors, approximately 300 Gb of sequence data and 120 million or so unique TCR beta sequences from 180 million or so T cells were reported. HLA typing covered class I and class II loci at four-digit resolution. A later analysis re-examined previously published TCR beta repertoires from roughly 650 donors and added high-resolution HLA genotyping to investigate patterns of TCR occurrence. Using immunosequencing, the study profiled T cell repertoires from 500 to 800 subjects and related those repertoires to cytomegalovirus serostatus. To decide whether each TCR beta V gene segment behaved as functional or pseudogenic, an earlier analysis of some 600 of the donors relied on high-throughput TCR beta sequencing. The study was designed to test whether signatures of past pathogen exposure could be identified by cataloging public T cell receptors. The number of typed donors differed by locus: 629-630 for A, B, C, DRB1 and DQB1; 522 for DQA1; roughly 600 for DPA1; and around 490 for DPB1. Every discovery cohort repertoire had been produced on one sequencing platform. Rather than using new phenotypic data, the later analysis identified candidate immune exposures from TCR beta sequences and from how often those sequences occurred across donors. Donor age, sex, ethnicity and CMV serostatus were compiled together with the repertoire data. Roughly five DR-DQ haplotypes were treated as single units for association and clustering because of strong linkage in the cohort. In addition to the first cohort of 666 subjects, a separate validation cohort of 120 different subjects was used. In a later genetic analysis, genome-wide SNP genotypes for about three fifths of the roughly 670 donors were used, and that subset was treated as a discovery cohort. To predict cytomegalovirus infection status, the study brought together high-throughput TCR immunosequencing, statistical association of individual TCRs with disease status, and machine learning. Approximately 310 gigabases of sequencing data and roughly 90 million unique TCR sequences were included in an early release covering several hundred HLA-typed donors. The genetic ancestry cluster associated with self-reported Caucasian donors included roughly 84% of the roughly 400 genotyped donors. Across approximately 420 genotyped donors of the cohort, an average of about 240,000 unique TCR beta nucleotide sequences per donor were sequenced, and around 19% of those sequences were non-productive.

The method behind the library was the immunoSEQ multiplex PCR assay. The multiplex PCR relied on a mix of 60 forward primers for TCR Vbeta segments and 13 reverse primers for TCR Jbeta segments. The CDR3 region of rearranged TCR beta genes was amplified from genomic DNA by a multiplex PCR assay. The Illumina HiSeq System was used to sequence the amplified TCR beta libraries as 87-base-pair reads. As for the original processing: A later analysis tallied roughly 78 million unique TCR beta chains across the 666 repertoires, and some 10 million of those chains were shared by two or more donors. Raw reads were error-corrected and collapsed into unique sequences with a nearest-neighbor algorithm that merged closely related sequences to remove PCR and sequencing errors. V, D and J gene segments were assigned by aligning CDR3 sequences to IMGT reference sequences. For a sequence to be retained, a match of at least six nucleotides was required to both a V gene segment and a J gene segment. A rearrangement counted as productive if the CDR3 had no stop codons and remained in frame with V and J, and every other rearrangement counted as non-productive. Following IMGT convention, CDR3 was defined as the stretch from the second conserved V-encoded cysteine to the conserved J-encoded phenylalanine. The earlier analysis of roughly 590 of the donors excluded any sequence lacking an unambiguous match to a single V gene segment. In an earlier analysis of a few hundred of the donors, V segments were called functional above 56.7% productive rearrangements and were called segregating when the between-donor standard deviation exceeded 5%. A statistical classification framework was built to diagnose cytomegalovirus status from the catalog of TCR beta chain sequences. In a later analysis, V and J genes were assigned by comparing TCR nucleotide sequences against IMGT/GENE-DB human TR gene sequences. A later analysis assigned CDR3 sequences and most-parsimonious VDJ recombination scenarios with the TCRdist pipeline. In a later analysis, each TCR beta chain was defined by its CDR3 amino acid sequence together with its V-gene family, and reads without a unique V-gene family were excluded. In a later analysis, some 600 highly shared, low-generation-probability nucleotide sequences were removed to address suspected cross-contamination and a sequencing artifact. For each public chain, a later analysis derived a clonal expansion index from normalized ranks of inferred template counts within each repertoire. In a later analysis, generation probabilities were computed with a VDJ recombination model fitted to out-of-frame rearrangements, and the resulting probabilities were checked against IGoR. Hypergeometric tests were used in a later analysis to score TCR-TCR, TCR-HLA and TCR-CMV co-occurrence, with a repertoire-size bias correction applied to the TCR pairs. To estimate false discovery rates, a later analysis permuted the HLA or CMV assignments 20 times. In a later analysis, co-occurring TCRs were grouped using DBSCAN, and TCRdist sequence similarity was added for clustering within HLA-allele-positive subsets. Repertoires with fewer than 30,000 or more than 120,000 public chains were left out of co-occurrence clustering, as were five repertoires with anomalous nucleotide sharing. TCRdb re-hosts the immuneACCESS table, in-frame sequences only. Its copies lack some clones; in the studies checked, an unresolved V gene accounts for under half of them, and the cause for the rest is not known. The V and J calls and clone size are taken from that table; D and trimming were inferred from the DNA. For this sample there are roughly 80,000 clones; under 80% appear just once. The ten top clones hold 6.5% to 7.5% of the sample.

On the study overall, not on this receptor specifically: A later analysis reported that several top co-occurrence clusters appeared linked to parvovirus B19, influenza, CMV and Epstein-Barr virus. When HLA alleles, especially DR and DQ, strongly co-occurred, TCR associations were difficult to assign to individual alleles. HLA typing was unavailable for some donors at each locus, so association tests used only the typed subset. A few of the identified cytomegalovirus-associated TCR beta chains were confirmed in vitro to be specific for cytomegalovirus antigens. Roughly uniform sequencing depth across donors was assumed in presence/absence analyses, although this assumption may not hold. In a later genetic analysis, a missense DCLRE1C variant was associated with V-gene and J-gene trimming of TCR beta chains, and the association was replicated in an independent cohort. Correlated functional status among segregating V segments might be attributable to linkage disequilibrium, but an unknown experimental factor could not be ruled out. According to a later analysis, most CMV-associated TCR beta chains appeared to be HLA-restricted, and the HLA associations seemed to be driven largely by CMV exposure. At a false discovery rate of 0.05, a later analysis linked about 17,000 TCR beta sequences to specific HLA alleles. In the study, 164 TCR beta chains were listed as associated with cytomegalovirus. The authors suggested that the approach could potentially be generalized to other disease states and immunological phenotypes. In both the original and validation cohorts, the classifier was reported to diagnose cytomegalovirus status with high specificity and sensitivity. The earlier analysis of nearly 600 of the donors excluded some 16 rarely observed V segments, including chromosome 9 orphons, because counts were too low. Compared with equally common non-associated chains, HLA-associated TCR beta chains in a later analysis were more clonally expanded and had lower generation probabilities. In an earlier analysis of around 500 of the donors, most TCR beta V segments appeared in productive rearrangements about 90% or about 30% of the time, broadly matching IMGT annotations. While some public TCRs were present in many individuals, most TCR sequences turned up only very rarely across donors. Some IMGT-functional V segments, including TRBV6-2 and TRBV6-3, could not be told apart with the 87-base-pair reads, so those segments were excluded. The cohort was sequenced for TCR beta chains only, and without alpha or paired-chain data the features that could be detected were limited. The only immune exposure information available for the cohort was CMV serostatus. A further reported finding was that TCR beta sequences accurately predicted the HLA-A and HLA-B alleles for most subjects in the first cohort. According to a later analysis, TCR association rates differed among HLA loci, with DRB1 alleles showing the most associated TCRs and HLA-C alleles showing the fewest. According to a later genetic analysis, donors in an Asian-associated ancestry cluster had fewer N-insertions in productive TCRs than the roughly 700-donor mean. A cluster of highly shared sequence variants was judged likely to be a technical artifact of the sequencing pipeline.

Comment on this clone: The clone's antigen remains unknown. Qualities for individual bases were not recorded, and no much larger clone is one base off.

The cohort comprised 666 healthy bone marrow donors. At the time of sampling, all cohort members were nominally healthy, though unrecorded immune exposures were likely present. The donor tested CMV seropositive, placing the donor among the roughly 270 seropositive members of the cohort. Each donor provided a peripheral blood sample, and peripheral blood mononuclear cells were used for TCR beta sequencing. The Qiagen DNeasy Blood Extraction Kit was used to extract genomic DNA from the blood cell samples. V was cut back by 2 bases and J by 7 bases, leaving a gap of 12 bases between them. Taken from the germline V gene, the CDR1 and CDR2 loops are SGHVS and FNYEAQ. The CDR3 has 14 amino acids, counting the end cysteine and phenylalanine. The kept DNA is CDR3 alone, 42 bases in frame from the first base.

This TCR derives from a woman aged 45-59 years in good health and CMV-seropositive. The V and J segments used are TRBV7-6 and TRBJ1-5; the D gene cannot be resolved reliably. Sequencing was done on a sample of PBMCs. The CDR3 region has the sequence CASSLSGVSQPQHF. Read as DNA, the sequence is TGTGCCAGCAGCTTAAGCGGAGTTAGCCAGCCCCAGCATTTT.